This T cell receptor beta chain was sequenced during a study of CD8+CD57+ T cells in acquired aplastic anemia. Turning to the study itself: Isolated CD4+ and CD8+ cells, once sorted, yielded DNA averaging about 3 ug.

The CDR3 totals 14 residues. Trimming took off 7 bases at V and 2 bases at J, with 14 bases between the two ends. The germline gives CDR1 LNHDA, CDR2 SQIVND (reference sequence). General study findings and limits: Significance was not reached for CD8+ Simpson's diversity between patients and controls. The same twenty-nine CD8+ CDR3 sequences occurred in patients and in controls.

All patients picked for sequencing had shown, by flow cytometry, an expansion of CD8+CD57+ cells. No patient had been given any therapy when blood was sampled. Points on this clonotype: The antigen is unknown.

Genomic DNA served as template for TCR beta VDJ and CDR3 profiling. TCRdb called the reads again in MiXCR, with one record for every CDR3 protein. Here the sample spans about 470,000 distinct CDR3 sequences, 25% to 40% being singletons. V is TRBV19 and J is TRBJ2-5, with TRBD1 as a possible D gene (6 bases). The TCR comes from a human donor with aplastic anemia. Sequencing input: sorted CD4+, CD8+, or CD8+CD57+ T cells (not recorded which) from PBMCs. The CDR3 sequence is CASKGRGVQETQYF. Written as DNA, the CDR3 is TGTGCCAGTAAGGGCAGGGGAGTGCAAGAGACCCAGTACTTC.